Shown below are 30 T cell receptor beta chains from a single sample sequenced in a study of T-cell memory formation after mild COVID-19. TCRdb used MiXCR to reprocess the 5' RACE reads, holding one entry per CDR3 protein. The sample holds some 130,000 distinct CDR3 sequences, about 23% seen once. The sample consisted of PBMCs or a T cell subset sorted from them (not recorded which). The receptors here all came from an adult woman who had mild COVID-19 (a few samples of this study predate the infection). Cell type and time point are not known.

This clonotype has more than one count but fewer than ten. The rearrangement uses TRBV6-2 or TRBV6-3 and TRBJ2-3; D gene uncertain. Trimming left V 7 bases short and J 5 bases short, with 7 bases between. The CDR3 loop spans 11 amino acids. Germline V gene lookup returns CDR1 MNHEY and CDR2 SVGEGT. The CDR3 nucleotides are TGTGCCAGCAACAAGGGAGATACGCAGTATTTT. Translating it yields CASNKGDTQYF.

V gene TRBV27 combines with J gene TRBJ2-5; D call uncertain. With 2 bases removed from V and 7 bases from J, the gap between germline ends came to 11 bases. CDR3 size: 13 residues. CDR1 and CDR2 (germline): MNHEY, SMNVEV (reference sequence). This CDR3 is CASSLVPSGTQYF. The CDR3 coding sequence is TGTGCCAGCAGTTTAGTTCCTTCAGGGACCCAGTACTTC.

In its sample, this clonotype was seen a few times. The rearrangement uses TRBV6-5 and TRBJ2-3; a weak D match, TRBD2 (6 bases). There are 13 residues in the CDR3. V was trimmed by 6 bases and J by 4 bases, leaving 11 bases between them. Germline V gene data show CDR1 as MNHEY and CDR2 as SVGAGI. CDR3 DNA: TGTGCCAGCAGGTCTAGACTAGCAGATACGCAGTATTTT. Encoded protein: CASRSRLADTQYF.

The J gene is TRBJ2-2, the V gene TRBV24-1; TRBD1 agrees at 10 bases. The CDR3 sequence is 19 residues long. CDR1 is KGHDR, CDR2 SFDVKD, per germline. Trimming at V came to 4 bases and at J to 0 bases, leaving 10 bases not matched to a gene. DNA for the CDR3: TGTGCCACCAGTGACCTCGGGACAGGGGACGGATCGAACACCGGGGAGCTGTTTTTT. Its protein is CATSDLGTGDGSNTGELFF.

The V and J genes are TRBV7-3 and TRBJ2-1, with TRBD2 as a possible D gene (6 bases). The germline CDR1 and CDR2 sequences are SGHTA and FQGTGA. The CDR3 totals 16 residues. Trimming took 5 bases from V and 4 from J, leaving 18 bases between them. The CDR3, as DNA: TGTGCCAGCAGCCCAAGCGGTGGCGGGATTTACAATGAGCAGTTCTTC. Amino acid sequence: CASSPSGGGIYNEQFF.

This clonotype has more than one count but fewer than ten. The chain uses TRBV7-9 and TRBJ1-2; D gene unclear. This CDR3 is built from 13 residues. Trimming shortened V by 5 bases and J by 4 bases, and 11 bases separated the two germline ends. The germline V gene has CDR1 SEHNR and CDR2 FQNEAQ (reference sequence). CDR3 region: CASSGERSYGYTF. Here the CDR3 DNA reads TGTGCCAGCAGCGGCGAAAGGAGCTATGGCTACACCTTC. Combining the CDR3 with reference TRBV7-9 and TRBJ1-2 gives the whole variable domain DTGVSQNPRHKITKRGQNVTFRCDPISEHNRLYWYRQTLGQGPEFLTYFQNEAQLEKSRLLSDRFSAERPKGSFSTLEIQRTEQGDSAMYLCASSGERSYGYTFGSGTRLTVV.

The V gene is TRBV29-1, the J gene TRBJ1-2, with unresolved D. V lost 6 bases, J lost 2 bases, and 16 bases lay in between. The CDR3 contains 14 residues. Germline V gives CDR1 SQVTM, CDR2 ANQGSEA. In DNA, the CDR3 is TGCAGCGTCCGCCTGGGGTGGCAGAACTATGGCTACACCTTC. Translation gives CSVRLGWQNYGYTF.

J is TRBJ1-1 and V is TRBV7-2; possibly TRBD1 for D (5 bases). The length of the CDR3 is 15 residues. Trimming cost V 3 bases and J 7 bases, with 18 bases left between them. Germline V CDR1 and CDR2: SGHTA, FQGNSA. The CDR3 DNA reads TGTGCCAGCAGCTTGGCAGAGGGGCTCGGGGGTGAAGCTTTCTTT. Protein product: CASSLAEGLGGEAFF.

This clonotype was counted only a few times. CDR3 sequence (DNA): TGTGCCAGCAGCCTACAGCCGGGGGGGGATAGGGATGAGCAGTTCTTC. This encodes CASSLQPGGDRDEQFF. V gene TRBV7-6 combines with J gene TRBJ2-1; 8 bases agree with TRBD2. In germline, CDR1 is SGHVS, CDR2 FNYEAQ. Germline trimming cut 5 bases from V and 8 bases from J; bases unmatched to any gene: 14. The CDR3 is 16 residues long.

The V call is TRBV6-6, the J call TRBJ2-7, with 9 nucleotides matching TRBD1. The CDR3 spans 13 residues. V was clipped by 2 bases and J by 6 bases; unmatched bases: 2. Per germline, CDR1 MNHNY and CDR2 SVGAGI (reference sequence). The CDR3 bases are TGTGCCAGCAGTTACGGGACAGGGAGCGAGCAGTACTTC. Translated: CASSYGTGSEQYF.

The genes are TRBV19 and TRBJ2-5, with D possibly TRBD2 on 5 matching bases. The CDR3 has 14 residues. Germline V gene sequence: CDR1 LNHDA, CDR2 SQIVND (reference sequence). V was clipped by 2 bases and J by 1 base, with 8 bases between them. Written as DNA, the CDR3 is TGTGCCAGTAGTATACATGCGGGCCAAGAGACCCAGTACTTC. Translated, it gives CASSIHAGQETQYF.

This clonotype was seen more than once but under ten times. CDR3 bases: TGTGCCAGCAGCGAGGGGGCGGGAGTGCCCACCGGGGAGCTGTTTTTT. This sequence encodes CASSEGAGVPTGELFF. The chain carries TRBV6-5 and TRBJ2-2; D tentatively fits TRBD1 or TRBD2 (7 bases each). This CDR3 is built from 16 residues. V was clipped by 6 bases and J by 4 bases, with 18 bases between them. Germline V gene sequence: CDR1 MNHEY, CDR2 SVGAGI.

V usage is TRBV6-2 or TRBV6-3 and J usage is TRBJ2-7, with D hard to call. The CDR3 totals 15 residues. Trimming took off 4 bases at V and 5 bases at J, with 18 bases between the two ends. CDR1 is MNHEY, CDR2 SVGEGT, per germline. CDR3 sequence reads: CASSLGRYDDHEQYF. CDR3 DNA sequence: TGTGCCAGCAGTTTAGGCAGGTATGACGATCACGAGCAGTACTTC.

The J gene is TRBJ1-6, the V gene TRBV7-9; the D gene is possibly TRBD1 (6 bases). The germline gives CDR1 SEHNR, CDR2 FQNEAQ (reference sequence). Trimming left V 5 bases short and J 8 bases short, with 22 bases between. CDR3 length: 17 amino acids. The CDR3 reads CASSLDVTGRGDSPLHF. In nucleotides, the CDR3 is TGTGCCAGCAGCCTAGACGTCACGGGCAGGGGTGATTCACCCCTCCACTTT.

This clonotype has a handful of counts. The rearrangement joins TRBV12-3 or TRBV12-4 to TRBJ1-1; 9 positions match TRBD1. V gave up 6 bases and J gave up 1 base; unmatched junction bases: 0. The CDR3 runs 13 residues. This CDR3 reads CASRGQGNTEAFF. In DNA, the CDR3 is TGTGCCAGCAGGGGACAGGGGAACACTGAAGCTTTCTTT.

The chain uses TRBV11-3 and TRBJ2-1; D unclear. From germline, CDR1 is SGHNT and CDR2 YENEEA. The CDR3 covers 12 residues. Trimming removed 3 bases from V and 10 bases from J, with 10 bases in between. The CDR3: CASSFRALEQFF. As DNA, the CDR3 is TGTGCCAGCAGCTTCCGGGCTTTGGAGCAGTTCTTC.

This rearrangement joins TRBV6-2 or TRBV6-3 to TRBJ1-1; possibly TRBD1 for D (6 bases). The CDR3 covers 18 residues. V was cut by 6 bases and J by 0 bases, with 23 bases left in between. Germline V CDR1 and CDR2: MNHEY, SVGEGT. This chain's CDR3 is CASRRPVTGPAVNTEAFF. In DNA form, the CDR3 reads TGTGCCAGCAGGCGCCCTGTCACAGGGCCGGCGGTGAACACTGAAGCTTTCTTT.

This clonotype was counted many times. The V and J genes are TRBV7-2 and TRBJ2-3; 7 bases are a match to TRBD2. Germline V lookup: CDR1 SGHTA, CDR2 FQGNSA. V trimming: 4 bases; J trimming: 0 bases; junction bases outside the gene matches: 4. CDR3 length equals 15 residues. CDR3 protein: CASSSLAASTDTQYF. The CDR3 bases are TGTGCCAGCAGCTCCCTAGCGGCTAGCACAGATACGCAGTATTTT. Full variable domain (rest looked up from reference TRBV7-2 and TRBJ2-3): GAGVSQSPSNKVTEKGKDVELRCDPISGHTALYWYRQSLGQGLEFLIYFQGNSAPDKSGLPSDRFSAERTGGSVSTLTIQRTQQEDSAVYLCASSSLAASTDTQYFGPGTRLTVL.

A few counts support this clonotype. The rearrangement joins TRBV7-9 to TRBJ1-2; no clear D. Germline loops: CDR1 SEHNR, CDR2 FQNEAQ (reference sequence). Trimming left V 5 bases short and J 1 base short, with 14 bases between. The CDR3 is 15 residues long. The CDR3: CASSPDPVGNYGYTF. The CDR3 bases are TGTGCCAGCAGCCCAGATCCGGTCGGTAACTATGGCTACACCTTC.

V usage is TRBV27 and J usage is TRBJ1-1; D may be TRBD1 (6 bases). The CDR3 is 15 residues long. The germline gives CDR1 MNHEY, CDR2 SMNVEV (reference sequence). Trimming left V 3 bases short and J 5 bases short, with 16 bases between. CDR3 residues: CASSFGGGLRTEAFF. CDR3 bases: TGTGCCAGCAGTTTCGGGGGGGGCTTGAGGACTGAAGCTTTCTTT.

This rearrangement joins TRBV15 to TRBJ2-7; D is unclear. Germline CDR1 reads LNHNV; CDR2 reads YYDKDF (reference sequence). The CDR3 runs to 13 residues. V gave up 4 bases and J gave up 2 bases, with 9 bases separating them. The chain's CDR3 is CATSMTLTYEQYF. CDR3 coding DNA: TGTGCCACCAGCATGACCCTTACCTACGAGCAGTACTTC.

This clonotype was seen more than once but under ten times. The chain links TRBV12-3 or TRBV12-4 to TRBJ2-1; 12 positions match TRBD2. The CDR3 runs to 16 residues. The V and J ends lost 4 bases and 3 bases, in that order; junction bases with no gene match: 4. CDR3 in DNA: TGTGCCAGCAGTTCTCTAGCGGGAGGGCGCTACAATGAGCAGTTCTTC. Translating it yields CASSSLAGGRYNEQFF.

The chain uses TRBV30 and TRBJ2-7; 9 bases align to TRBD1. This CDR3 comprises 14 residues. Trimming removed 1 base from V and 3 bases from J; junction bases left unmatched: 4. The germline gives CDR1 GTSNPN, CDR2 SVGIG (reference sequence). The CDR3, as DNA: TGTGCCTGGAGTGCCGGGACAGGGATCTACGAGCAGTACTTC. Its translation: CAWSAGTGIYEQYF. The variable domain in full, with the rest retrieved from reference TRBV30 and TRBJ2-7, is SQTIHQWPATLVQPVGSPLSLECTVEGTSNPNLYWYRQAAGRGLQLLFYSVGIGQISSEVPQNLSASRPQDRQFILSSKKLLLSDSGFYLCAWSAGTGIYEQYFGPGTRLTVT.

This clonotype was seen a few times. This sequence joins TRBV28 and TRBJ2-7; 9 bases are a match to TRBD2. Unmatched junction bases numbered 8, after V lost 6 bases and J lost 2 bases. CDR1 is MDHEN and CDR2 is SYDVKM in the germline V gene. CDR3 length: 15 amino acids. For the CDR3, the DNA is TGTGCCAGCAGCCTAACTAGCGGGTCAGCCTACGAGCAGTACTTC. Translated: CASSLTSGSAYEQYF.

The chain employs TRBV9 and TRBJ2-7; 7 positions match TRBD2. CDR1 is SGDLS and CDR2 is YYNGEE in the germline V gene. Germline trimming cut 0 bases from V and 2 bases from J; bases unmatched to any gene: 5. This CDR3 region has 15 residues. For the CDR3, the DNA is TGTGCCAGCAGCGTAGCGGCGGGAGCAACCTACGAGCAGTACTTC. Its translation is CASSVAAGATYEQYF.

This rearrangement joins TRBV9 to TRBJ2-1; 9 nucleotides line up with TRBD2. Looked up from germline, CDR1 is SGDLS and CDR2 is YYNGEE. The CDR3 loop spans 15 amino acids. Trimming cost V 3 bases and J 5 bases; bases outside gene matches: 6. CDR3 nucleotides: TGTGCCAGCAGCGCAGGCGGGGGGGCTCACAATGAGCAGTTCTTC. This encodes CASSAGGGAHNEQFF.

This clonotype turned up a few times. V usage is TRBV24-1 and J usage is TRBJ1-5; D not certain. Germline lookup yields CDR1 KGHDR and CDR2 SFDVKD. The CDR3 covers 14 residues. V was trimmed by 4 bases and J by 0 bases, leaving 6 bases between them. The CDR3 protein is CATSEDYSNQPQHF. DNA of the CDR3: TGTGCCACCAGTGAAGATTATAGCAATCAGCCCCAGCATTTT.

The table lists this clonotype with a few counts. As DNA, the CDR3 is TGTGCCAGCAGCACACAAAAGGGCTACGAGCAGTACTTC. Encoded protein: CASSTQKGYEQYF. The chain is built from TRBV7-6 and TRBJ2-7; D not resolved. Germline V gene data show CDR1 as SGHVS and CDR2 as FNYEAQ. V lost 5 bases and J 3 bases, leaving 11 bases between the germline ends. The CDR3 is 13 residues long.

V is TRBV4-2 and J is TRBJ2-1, with TRBD1 identical over 9 bases. Per the germline V gene, CDR1 is LGHNA and CDR2 is YNFKEQ. V gave up 0 bases and J gave up 6 bases; unmatched junction bases: 3. The CDR3 sequence is 15 residues long. DNA of the CDR3: TGTGCCAGCAGCCAAGATCCGGGACAGGGCAATGAGCAGTTCTTC. This gives the protein CASSQDPGQGNEQFF.

V usage is TRBV5-8 and J usage is TRBJ1-5; D perhaps matches TRBD1 (6 bases). V was trimmed by 4 bases and J by 7 bases, leaving 18 bases between them. This CDR3 comprises 15 residues. Germline V lookup: CDR1 SGHTS, CDR2 YDEGEE. CDR3 DNA: TGTGCCAGCAGCCCGTTAACAGGGACGCAGCAGCCCCAGCATTTT. Its protein product is CASSPLTGTQQPQHF.